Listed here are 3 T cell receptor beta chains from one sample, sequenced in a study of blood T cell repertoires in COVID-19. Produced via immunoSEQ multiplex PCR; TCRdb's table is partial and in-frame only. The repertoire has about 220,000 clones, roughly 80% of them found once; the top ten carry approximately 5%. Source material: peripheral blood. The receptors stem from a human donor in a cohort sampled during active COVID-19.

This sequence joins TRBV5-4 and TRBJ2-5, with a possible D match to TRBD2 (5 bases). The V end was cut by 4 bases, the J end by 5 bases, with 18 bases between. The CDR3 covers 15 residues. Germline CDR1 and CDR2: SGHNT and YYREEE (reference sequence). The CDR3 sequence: CASSQGRRTGETQYF. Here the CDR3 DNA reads TGTGCCAGCAGCCAAGGCCGTCGAACGGGGGAGACCCAGTACTTC. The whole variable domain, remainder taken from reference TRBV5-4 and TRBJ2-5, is ETGVTQSPTHLIKTRGQQVTLRCSSQSGHNTVSWYQQALGQGPQFIFQYYREEENGRGNFPPRFSGLQFPNYSSELNVNALELDDSALYLCASSQGRRTGETQYFGPGTRLLVL.

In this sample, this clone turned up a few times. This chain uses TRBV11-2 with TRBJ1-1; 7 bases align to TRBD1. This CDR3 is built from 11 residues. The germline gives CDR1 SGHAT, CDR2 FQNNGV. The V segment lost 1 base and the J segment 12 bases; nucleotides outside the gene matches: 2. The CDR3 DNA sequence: TGTGCCAGCAGCTTAGCACAGGGGTCTTTCTTT. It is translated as CASSLAQGSFF.

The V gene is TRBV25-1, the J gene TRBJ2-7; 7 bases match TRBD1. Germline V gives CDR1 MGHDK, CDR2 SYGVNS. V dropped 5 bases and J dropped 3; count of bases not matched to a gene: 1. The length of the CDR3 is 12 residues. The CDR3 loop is CASSRQGYEQYF. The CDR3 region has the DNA TGTGCCAGCAGTCGACAGGGCTACGAGCAGTACTTC.